Described below is a single T cell receptor (beta chain) sequence and its context. V lost 0 bases to trimming and J lost 6 bases, with 15 bases between them. This CDR3 region has 16 residues. Germline CDR1 is SGHRS and CDR2 is YFSETQ. A universal primer site was incorporated via template switching, and the cDNA contained unique molecular identifiers. One entry per CDR3 protein, called by TCRdb with MiXCR from the 5' RACE reads. The repertoire consists of approximately 530,000 distinct CDR3 sequences, with 20% to 25% occurring once and the leading ten covering about 0.48%. These data originate in a study of identical twins. These data were likewise used in another study, on yellow fever vaccine responses in identical twins.

V and J are TRBV5-1 and TRBJ2-2, with D uncertain. Sequences were obtained from CD4+ T cells sorted from blood. This receptor was identified in a woman between 18 and 29 years old in good health. DNA of the CDR3: TGCGCCAGCAGCTTGGCTTTAGGACGAGGCGCCGGGGAGCTGTTTTTT. Its protein is CASSLALGRGAGELFF.